Each of the 12 T cell receptor beta chains below was sequenced from the same sample in a study of OX40 agonist ivuxolimab in advanced cancers. Generated by immunoSEQ multiplex PCR, the TCRdb table keeps only in-frame clones and is missing some. The sample holds about 89,000 clones; approximately 91% are singletons and the top ten take about 0.7%. The sample here was CD4+ or CD8+ T cells sorted from blood, taken in a trial of the OX40 agonist ivuxolimab. These receptors were taken from an adult with an advanced solid tumor such as melanoma, head and neck, liver or kidney cancer.

J is TRBJ2-7 and V is TRBV28; 7 positions match TRBD1. With V trimmed by 4 bases and J by 1 base, 10 bases remained unmatched. CDR3 length: 16 amino acids. Looked up from germline, CDR1 is MDHEN and CDR2 is SYDVKM. CDR3 loop: CASSSPADRPSYEQYF. CDR3 nucleotides: TGTGCCAGCAGTTCTCCCGCGGACAGGCCTTCCTACGAGCAGTACTTC.

The rearrangement joins TRBV5-4 to TRBJ2-2, with 7 bases fitting TRBD2. The germline V gene encodes CDR1 SGHNT and CDR2 YYREEE (reference sequence). This CDR3 region has 12 residues. The V segment lost 1 base and the J segment 13 bases; nucleotides outside the gene matches: 4. The CDR3 coding sequence is TGTGCCAGCAGCTTGAAGGCGGGAGCGCTGTTTTTT. This codes for CASSLKAGALFF.

The CDR3 nucleotides read TGTGCCAGCAGTGGGGCCTACCCGCGCACAGATACGCAGTATTTT. Protein product: CASSGAYPRTDTQYF. The V call is TRBV6-1, the J call TRBJ2-3; no reliable D call. This CDR3 spans 15 amino acids. CDR1 MNHNS and CDR2 SASEGT come from the germline V gene. V dropped 4 bases and J dropped 1 base, with 12 bases sitting between them.

In DNA, the CDR3 is TGTGCTAGTGCCAAAACAGGGTTAGAGACCCAGTACTTC. Its translation: CASAKTGLETQYF. The chain joins TRBV12-5 to TRBJ2-5, with D possibly matching TRBD1 (6 bases). The CDR3 has 13 residues. V lost 7 bases, J lost 4 bases, and 13 bases lay in between. Looked up from germline, CDR1 is LGHNT and CDR2 is FRNRAP.

The V gene is TRBV7-2, the J gene TRBJ2-5; tentatively, D is TRBD1 or TRBD2 (5 bases each). This CDR3 spans 14 amino acids. V lost 3 bases to trimming and J lost 4 bases, with 12 bases between them. The germline V gene has CDR1 SGHTA and CDR2 FQGNSA. CDR3 protein: CASSLGVRLETQYF. The CDR3 coding sequence is TGTGCCAGCAGCTTGGGGGTTCGGTTAGAGACCCAGTACTTC.

This sequence joins TRBV6-1 and TRBJ2-7; 8 nucleotides line up with TRBD1. Germline-derived CDR1 and CDR2 are MNHNS and SASEGT. J lost 5 bases, V lost 7 bases, and 7 bases had no gene match. CDR3 length equals 13 residues. CDR3 protein: CASIGQGSDEQYF. In nucleotides, the CDR3 is TGTGCCAGCATTGGACAGGGTAGCGACGAGCAGTACTTC.

This chain connects TRBV5-1 to TRBJ2-5; D gene uncertain. This CDR3 is 14 amino acids long. V was pared by 1 base and J by 4 bases, with 11 bases between. In germline, CDR1 is SGHRS, CDR2 YFSETQ. CDR3 amino acids: CASSLLRTPETQYF. CDR3 nucleotides: TGCGCCAGCAGCTTGTTGCGGACCCCAGAGACCCAGTACTTC. The full variable domain, completed using reference TRBV5-1 and TRBJ2-5, is KAGVTQTPRYLIKTRGQQVTLSCSPISGHRSVSWYQQTPGQGLQFLFEYFSETQRNKGNFPGRFSGRQFSNSRSEMNVSTLELGDSALYLCASSLLRTPETQYFGPGTRLLVL.

V is TRBV9 and J is TRBJ1-6, with 10 bases fitting TRBD1. The CDR3 runs to 15 residues. CDR1 is SGDLS and CDR2 is YYNGEE in the germline V gene. V shed 0 bases, J shed 7 bases, and the junction held 1 base outside the gene matches. CDR3: CASSVGDRGNSPLHF. CDR3 bases: TGTGCCAGCAGCGTAGGGGACAGGGGAAATTCACCCCTCCACTTT.

V gene TRBV2 combines with J gene TRBJ1-5; D gene unclear. The CDR3 is 15 amino acids. From germline, CDR1 is SNHLY and CDR2 FYNNEI. V lost 6 bases and J lost 0, with 12 bases in between. Here the CDR3 DNA reads TGTGCCAGCAGCCGCGACGAATATAGCAATCAGCCCCAGCATTTT. Protein: CASSRDEYSNQPQHF.

This chain links TRBV29-1 with TRBJ2-5; no firm D call. Per the germline V gene, CDR1 is SQVTM and CDR2 is ANQGSEA. V lost 3 bases to trimming and J lost 4 bases, with 9 bases between them. The CDR3 is 12 amino acids. In DNA, the CDR3 is TGCAGCGTTGACAACTCGGGAGAGACCCAGTACTTC. Its translation: CSVDNSGETQYF.

V gene TRBV6-5 combines with J gene TRBJ2-7, with D perhaps TRBD2 (6 bases). In germline, CDR1 is MNHEY, CDR2 SVGAGI. Trimming cost V 8 bases and J 6 bases, with 17 bases left between them. The CDR3 has 13 residues. The CDR3 DNA is TGTGCCAGCTTTCGGGTGGGAGGCGTCGAGCAGTACTTC. Translating it yields CASFRVGGVEQYF.

This chain links TRBV7-2 with TRBJ2-2, with D perhaps matching TRBD1 or TRBD2 (5 bases each). V lost 1 base to trimming and J lost 4 bases, with 7 bases between them. CDR3 length: 14 residues. Germline loops: CDR1 SGHTA, CDR2 FQGNSA. The CDR3 DNA sequence: TGTGCCAGCAGCTTAGGGGGGTCCACCGGGGAGCTGTTTTTT. Translated: CASSLGGSTGELFF.